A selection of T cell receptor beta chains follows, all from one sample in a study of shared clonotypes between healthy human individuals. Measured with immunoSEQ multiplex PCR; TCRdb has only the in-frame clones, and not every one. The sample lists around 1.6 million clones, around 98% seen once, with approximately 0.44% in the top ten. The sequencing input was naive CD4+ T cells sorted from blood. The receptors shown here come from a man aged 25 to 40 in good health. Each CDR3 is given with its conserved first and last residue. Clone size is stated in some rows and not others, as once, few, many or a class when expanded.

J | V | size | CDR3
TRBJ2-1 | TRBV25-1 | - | CASSEYPGFSSYNEQFF
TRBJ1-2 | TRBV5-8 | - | CASSWRTLQRNGYTF
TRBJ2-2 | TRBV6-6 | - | CASTLPGTASTGELFF
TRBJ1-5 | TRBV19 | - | CASSIGGNNQPQHF
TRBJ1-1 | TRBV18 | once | CASSPPRQLNTEAFF
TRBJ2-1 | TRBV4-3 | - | CASSHPGGLVNEQFF
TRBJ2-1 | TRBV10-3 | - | CAIRPSLAGHEQFF
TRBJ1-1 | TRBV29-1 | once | CSGGYTEAFF
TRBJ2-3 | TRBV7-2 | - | CASSTGLAGAPGEDTQYF
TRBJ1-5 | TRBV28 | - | CASSSLQGAGQPQHF
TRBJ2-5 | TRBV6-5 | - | CATRWRQGVGETQYF
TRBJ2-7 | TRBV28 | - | CASSFGTAYEQYF
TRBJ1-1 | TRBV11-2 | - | CASSLNVGTEAFF
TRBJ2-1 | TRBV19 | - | CASSIGRGTANNNEQFF
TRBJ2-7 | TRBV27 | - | CASSLLGLPDEQYF
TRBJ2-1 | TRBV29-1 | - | CSVTPLATYNEQFF
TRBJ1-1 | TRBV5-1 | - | CASSSTGSNTEAFF
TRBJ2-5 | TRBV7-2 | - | CASSLAGIQETQYF
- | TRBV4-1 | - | CASSDGTSGRREQYF
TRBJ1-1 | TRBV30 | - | CAWTRWGSTEAFF
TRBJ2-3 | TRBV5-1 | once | CASSELGIAGGGTDTQYF
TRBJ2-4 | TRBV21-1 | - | CASSKTGTINLAKNIQYF
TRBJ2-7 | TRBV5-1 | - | CASSLAGDLYEQYF
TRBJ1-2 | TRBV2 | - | CAVPTVPLGYTF
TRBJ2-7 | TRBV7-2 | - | CASSLVRFDEQYF
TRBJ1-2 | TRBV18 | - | CASSPPSRNYGYTF
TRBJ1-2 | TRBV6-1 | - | CASSDQGGYTF
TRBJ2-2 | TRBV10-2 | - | CASSEFRGLSAGELFF
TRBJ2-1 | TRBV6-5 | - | CASSPGRYNEQFF
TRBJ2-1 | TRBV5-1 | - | CASSWAGTSGSDEQFF
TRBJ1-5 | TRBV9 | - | CASSFNGDSNQPQHF
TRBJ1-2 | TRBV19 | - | CASSVLGAKPTLNYGYTF
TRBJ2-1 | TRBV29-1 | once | CSVTAGLAGASSYNEQFF
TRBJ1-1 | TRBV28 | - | CASSFVDFMNTEAFF
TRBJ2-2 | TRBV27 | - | CASRQGGGAGGPTGELFF
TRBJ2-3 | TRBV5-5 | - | CASSLGTRSDTQYF
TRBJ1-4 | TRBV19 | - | CASRVTGGPEKLFF
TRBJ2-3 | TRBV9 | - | CASSILLAGTTDTQYF
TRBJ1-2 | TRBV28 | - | CASSFLGLGYTF
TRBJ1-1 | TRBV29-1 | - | CSVGNGNTEAFF
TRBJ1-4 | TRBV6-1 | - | CASSGNFEKLFF
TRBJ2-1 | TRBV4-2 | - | CASSLDRGNEQFF
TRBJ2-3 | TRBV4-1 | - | CASSRQRERSVSSTDTQYF
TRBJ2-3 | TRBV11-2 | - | CASTRMGSDTQYF
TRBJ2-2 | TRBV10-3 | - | CAIRDREGGELFF
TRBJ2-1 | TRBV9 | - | CASSVRTSYNEQFF
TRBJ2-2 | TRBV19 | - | CASSTQGRVGELFF